The clone carrying this T cell receptor (beta chain) was recorded a few times. Profiling relied on immunoSEQ multiplex PCR, and the TCRdb table lists in-frame clones only, not all of them. The table has approximately 220,000 clones, 83% seen once. The CDR3 totals 14 residues. Trimming took 4 bases from V and 6 from J; bases not matched to a gene: 4. CDR1 SGHRS and CDR2 YFSETQ come from the germline V gene. This sample was included in a study of blood T cell repertoires in COVID-19. What was sequenced was PBMCs or T cells enriched from blood (not recorded which). The sequence was collected from a woman between 40 and 55 years old who had been exposed to COVID-19. The gene calls are TRBV5-1 and TRBJ1-5; 10 bases are a match to TRBD1. CDR3 amino acids: CASSIGQGVQPQHF. CDR3 coding DNA: TGCGCCAGCAGCATCGGACAGGGGGTTCAGCCCCAGCATTTT.